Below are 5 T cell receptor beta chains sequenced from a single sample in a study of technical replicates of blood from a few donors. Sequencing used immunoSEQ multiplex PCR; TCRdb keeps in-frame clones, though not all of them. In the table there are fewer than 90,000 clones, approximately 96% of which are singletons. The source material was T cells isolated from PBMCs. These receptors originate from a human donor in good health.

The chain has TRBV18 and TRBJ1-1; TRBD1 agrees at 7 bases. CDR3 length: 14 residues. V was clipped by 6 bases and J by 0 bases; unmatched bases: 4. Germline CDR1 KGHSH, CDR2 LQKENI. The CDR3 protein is CASSPDRMNTEAFF. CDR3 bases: TGTGCCAGCTCCCCGGACAGGATGAACACTGAAGCTTTCTTT. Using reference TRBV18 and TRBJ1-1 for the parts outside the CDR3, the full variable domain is NAGVMQNPRHLVRRRGQEARLRCSPMKGHSHVYWYRQLPEEGLKFMVYLQKENIIDESGMPKERFSAEFPKEGPSILRIQQVVRGDSAAYFCASSPDRMNTEAFFGQGTRLTVV.

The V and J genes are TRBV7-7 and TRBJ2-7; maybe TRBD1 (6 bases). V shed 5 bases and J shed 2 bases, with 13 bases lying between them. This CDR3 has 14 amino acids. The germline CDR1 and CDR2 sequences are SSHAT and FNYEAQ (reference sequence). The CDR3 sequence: CASSPGAGAYEQYF. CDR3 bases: TGTGCCAGCAGCCCTGGGGCAGGGGCCTACGAGCAGTACTTC. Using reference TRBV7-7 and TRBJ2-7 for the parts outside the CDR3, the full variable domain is GAGVSQSPRYKVTKRGQDVTLRCDPISSHATLYWYQQALGQGPEFLTYFNYEAQPDKSGLPSDRFSAERPEGSISTLTIQRTEQRDSAMYRCASSPGAGAYEQYFGPGTRLTVT.

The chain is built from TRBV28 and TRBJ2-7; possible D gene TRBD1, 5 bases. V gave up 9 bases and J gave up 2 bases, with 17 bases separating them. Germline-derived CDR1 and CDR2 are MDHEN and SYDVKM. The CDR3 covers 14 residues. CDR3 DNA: TGTGCCAGTAGAGACCAGGGTGAGGCCTACGAGCAGTACTTC. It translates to CASRDQGEAYEQYF.

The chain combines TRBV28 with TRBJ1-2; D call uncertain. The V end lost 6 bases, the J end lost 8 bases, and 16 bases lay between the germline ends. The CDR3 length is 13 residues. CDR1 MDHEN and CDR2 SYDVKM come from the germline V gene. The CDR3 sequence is CASSPPLYGGYTF. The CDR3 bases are TGTGCCAGCAGCCCGCCCCTGTACGGGGGCTACACCTTC.

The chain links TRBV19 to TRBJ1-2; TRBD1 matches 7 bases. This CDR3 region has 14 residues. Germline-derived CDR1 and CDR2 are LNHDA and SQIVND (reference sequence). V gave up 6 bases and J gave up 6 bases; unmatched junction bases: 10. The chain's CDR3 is CASSPPGQQNGYTF. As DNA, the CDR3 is TGTGCCAGTAGCCCACCGGGACAGCAGAATGGCTACACCTTC.